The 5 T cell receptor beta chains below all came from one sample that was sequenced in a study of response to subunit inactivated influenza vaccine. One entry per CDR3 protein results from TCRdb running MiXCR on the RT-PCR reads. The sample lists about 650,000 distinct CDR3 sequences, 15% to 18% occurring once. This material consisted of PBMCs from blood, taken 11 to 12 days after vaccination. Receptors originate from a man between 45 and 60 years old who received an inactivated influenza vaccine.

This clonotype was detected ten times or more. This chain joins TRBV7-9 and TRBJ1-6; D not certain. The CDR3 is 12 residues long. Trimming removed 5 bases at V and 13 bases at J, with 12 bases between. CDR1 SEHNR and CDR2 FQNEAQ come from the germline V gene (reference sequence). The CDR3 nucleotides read TGTGCCAGCAGCCCTAGCAGCGGGCCCCTCCACTTT. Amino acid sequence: CASSPSSGPLHF.

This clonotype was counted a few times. CDR3 in amino acids: CASSIGLAGNNEQFF. DNA for the CDR3: TGTGCCAGCAGTATAGGACTAGCGGGGAATAATGAGCAGTTCTTC. V and J are TRBV6-2 or TRBV6-3 and TRBJ2-1; 12 bases align to TRBD2. Trimming at V came to 5 bases and at J to 7 bases, leaving 6 bases not matched to a gene. The CDR3 contains 15 residues. Germline V gives CDR1 MNHEY, CDR2 SVGEGT.

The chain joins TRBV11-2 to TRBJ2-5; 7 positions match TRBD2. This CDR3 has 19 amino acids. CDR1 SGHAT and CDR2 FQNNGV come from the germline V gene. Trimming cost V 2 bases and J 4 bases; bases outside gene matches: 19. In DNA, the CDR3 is TGTGCCAGCAGCTTATGGCCCTTTAAGAGGCGGGGGAGATTAGAGACCCAGTACTTC. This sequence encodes CASSLWPFKRRGRLETQYF.

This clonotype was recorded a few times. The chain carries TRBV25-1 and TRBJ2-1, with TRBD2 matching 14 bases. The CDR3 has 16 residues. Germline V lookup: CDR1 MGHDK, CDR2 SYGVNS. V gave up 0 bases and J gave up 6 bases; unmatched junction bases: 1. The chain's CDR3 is CASSEYGTSGSNEQFF. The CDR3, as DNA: TGTGCCAGCAGTGAATATGGGACTAGCGGGAGCAATGAGCAGTTCTTC.

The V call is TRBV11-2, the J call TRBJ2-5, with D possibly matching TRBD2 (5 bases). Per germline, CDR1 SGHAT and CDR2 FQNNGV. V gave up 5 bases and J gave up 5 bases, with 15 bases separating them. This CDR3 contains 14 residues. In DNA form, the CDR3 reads TGTGCCAGCAGCCCGTGGACTCTCCAGGAGACCCAGTACTTC. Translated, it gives CASSPWTLQETQYF. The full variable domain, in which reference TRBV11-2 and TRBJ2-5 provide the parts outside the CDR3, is EAGVAQSPRYKIIEKRQSVAFWCNPISGHATLYWYQQILGQGPKLLIQFQNNGVVDDSQLPKDRFSAERLKGVDSTLKIQPAKLEDSAVYLCASSPWTLQETQYFGPGTRLLVL.